Many counts were recorded for the clone carrying this TCR beta chain. Time point denoted: after trial treatment. Treatment here: LDRT plus nivolumab, ipilimumab, low-dose cyclophosphamide and aspirin (RACIN trial). Trimming removed 1 base from V and 4 bases from J; junction bases left unmatched: 12. The CDR3 length is 17 residues. Germline V gives CDR1 LGHDT, CDR2 YNNKEL (reference sequence). Gene-specific TRAV and TRBV primers were used for first-strand cDNA, covering alpha and beta chains. For amplifying TCRs, the PCR ran for approximately 18 cycles with Phusion, which was used together with a constant-region primer and the adapter on the V primers. In TCRdb, the reads were re-called with MiXCR into one record per CDR3 protein. This table has 60,000 or so distinct CDR3 sequences, 23% appearing once. These data are taken from a study of low-dose radiotherapy and immunotherapy resistance in tumors.

The sample here was PBMCs, taken after low-dose radiotherapy plus immunotherapy. This clonotype originated in a male donor with prostate cancer. The chain employs TRBV3-1 and TRBJ1-1; 7 bases are a match to TRBD1. The CDR3 loop is CASSQGSRGQGSTEAFF. Here the CDR3 DNA reads TGTGCCAGCAGCCAAGGGTCGAGGGGGCAAGGTAGCACTGAAGCTTTCTTT. Full variable domain (outside the CDR3, taken from reference TRBV3-1 and TRBJ1-1): DTAVSQTPKYLVTQMGNDKSIKCEQNLGHDTMYWYKQDSKKFLKIMFSYNNKELIINETVPNRFSPKSPDKAHLNLHINSLELGDSAVYFCASSQGSRGQGSTEAFFGQGTRLTVV.